Shown below are 2 T cell receptor beta chains from a single sample sequenced in a study of blood T cells in healthy people across ages. A second PCR, run for roughly 7 to 11 cycles, used a sample-barcoded 5' primer plus a J-beta primer mix. Each CDR3 protein is one row after TCRdb ran MiXCR on the 5' RACE reads. Altogether 800,000 or so distinct CDR3 sequences are present, 25% being singletons, with the ten largest covering 3% to 4.5%. These data are also associated with another study on T cells of mothers and their children.

Sequencing input: blood. The receptors stem from a boy between 10 and 17 years old in good health.

This clonotype was detected a few times. CDR3 in amino acids: CATVTSGGIYEQYF. The CDR3 region has the DNA TGTGCCACCGTAACTAGCGGGGGGATCTACGAGCAGTACTTC. The chain has TRBV6-2 or TRBV6-3 and TRBJ2-1; 12 bases are a match to TRBD2. The J call may be in error: the DNA end matches TRBJ2-7 better. Germline V CDR1 and CDR2: MNHEY, SVGEGT. The CDR3 is 14 amino acids.

This clonotype turned up a few times. The V call is TRBV7-3, the J call TRBJ2-5, with D possibly TRBD2 on 5 matching bases. The CDR3 consists of 13 residues. Germline V gives CDR1 SGHTA, CDR2 FQGTGA. The V gene lost 5 bases and the J gene lost 7 bases, with 14 bases spanning the gap. The CDR3 DNA is TGTGCCAGCAGCCCCCAGGACGGGGTGACCCAGTACTTC. This encodes CASSPQDGVTQYF.